These T cell receptor beta chains were read from a single sample in a study of blood T cell repertoires in COVID-19. TCRdb keeps only in-frame clones here, not all; method: immunoSEQ multiplex PCR. The table lists about 150,000 clones, roughly 86% of them singletons, with 2% to 2.5% in the top ten. The sequenced sample was peripheral blood. The receptors were sampled from a human donor in a cohort sampled during active COVID-19. The CDR3 runs from the conserved cysteine through the conserved F or W. D genes are given only for firm matches. The listing skips clone size in some rows; elsewhere it reads once, few, many or a size class.

>NA|NA|TRBV28|TRBJ1-5
CASSLPGNQPQHF
TGTGCCAGCAGTTTACCGGGAAATCAGCCCCAGCATTTT
>TRBD2|once|TRBV7-2|TRBJ2-1
CASRHTSGRNNEQFF
TGTGCCAGCAGACATACTAGCGGGCGAAACAATGAGCAGTTCTTC
>TRBD1|NA|TRBV10-3|TRBJ1-1
CAISEDRVPEAFF
TGTGCCATCAGTGAAGACAGGGTCCCTGAAGCTTTCTTT
>TRBD1|NA|TRBV29-1|TRBJ1-2
CSVDSGQAYGYTF
TGCAGCGTTGATTCGGGACAGGCCTATGGCTACACCTTC
>TRBD1|NA|TRBV27|TRBJ2-7
CASSWGTERWAEQYF
TGTGCCAGCAGTTGGGGGACAGAGAGATGGGCCGAGCAGTACTTC
>TRBD1|NA|TRBV5-6|TRBJ1-6
CASSGTGESLDSPLHF
TGTGCCAGCAGCGGGACAGGGGAAAGTCTCGATTCACCCCTCCACTTT
>TRBD1|NA|TRBV29-1|TRBJ1-5
CSVEQGADQPQHF
TGCAGCGTTGAACAGGGGGCGGATCAGCCCCAGCATTTT
>TRBD1|few|TRBV2|TRBJ1-1
CASNNKRDRGTEAFF
TGTGCCAGCAACAACAAAAGGGACAGGGGCACTGAAGCTTTCTTT
>TRBD2|NA|TRBV11-2|TRBJ2-3
CASSLGFLRGGSDTQYF
TGTGCCAGCAGCTTAGGGTTTTTGCGGGGGGGCTCAGATACGCAGTATTTT
>NA|NA|TRBV11-3|TRBJ2-1
CASSLDRSSYNEQFF
TGTGCCAGCAGCTTAGATCGTAGCAGTTACAATGAGCAGTTCTTC
>TRBD2|once|TRBV9|TRBJ2-3
CASSGSGSFGDTQYF
TGTGCCAGCAGCGGAAGCGGGAGTTTTGGTGATACGCAGTATTTT
>NA|NA|TRBV28|TRBJ1-6
CASSAGVSYNSPLHF
TGTGCCAGCAGTGCAGGGGTCTCCTATAATTCACCCCTCCACTTT
>NA|NA|TRBV6-5|TRBJ1-3
CASSYRTATSGNTIYF
TGTGCCAGCAGTTACCGGACAGCGACCTCTGGAAACACCATATATTTT
>NA|NA|TRBV5-1|TRBJ2-1
CASSPFDGPVRNEQFF
TGCGCCAGCAGTCCGTTTGATGGCCCCGTCCGCAATGAGCAGTTCTTC
>TRBD2|NA|TRBV5-4|TRBJ2-2
CASSLGRGGGASGELFF
TGTGCCAGCAGCTTGGGACGTGGCGGGGGGGCATCCGGGGAGCTGTTTTTT
>NA|NA|TRBV6-5|TRBJ1-2
CASSYWNREPYGYTF
TGTGCCAGCAGTTACTGGAACAGGGAGCCCTATGGCTACACCTTC
>NA|NA|TRBV18|TRBJ2-3
CASSPPARDTQYF
TGTGCCAGCTCACCCCCAGCGAGGGATACGCAGTATTTT
>TRBD2|NA|TRBV5-6|TRBJ2-5
CASSLLAGDETQYF
TGTGCCAGCAGTCTACTAGCGGGTGATGAGACCCAGTACTTC
>TRBD1|NA|TRBV5-8|TRBJ2-1
CASRRQRDRAPQQFF
TGTGCCAGCAGAAGACAGAGGGACAGAGCGCCTCAGCAGTTCTTC
>TRBD1|NA|TRBV2|TRBJ2-1
CASSRDRGTHYNEQFF
TGTGCCAGCAGCCGGGACAGGGGGACCCACTACAATGAGCAGTTCTTC
>NA|NA|TRBV4-3|TRBJ1-1
CASSQDRVAGGRAFF
TGCGCCAGCAGCCAAGACCGCGTCGCCGGGGGGAGAGCTTTCTTT
>NA|once|TRBV21-1|TRBJ2-7
CASSFGQEDYEQYF
TGTGCCAGCAGTTTCGGACAGGAAGACTACGAGCAGTACTTC
>TRBD2|NA|TRBV6-1|TRBJ2-1
CASSATPGGGRYEQFF
TGTGCCAGCAGTGCGACACCTGGCGGGGGGCGGTATGAGCAGTTCTTC
>TRBD1|few|TRBV7-9|TRBJ1-1
CASSLSYGTGNTEAFF
TGTGCCAGCAGCTTGTCGTACGGGACAGGGAACACTGAAGCTTTCTTT
>NA|NA|TRBV30|TRBJ1-5
CAWSSGPQQPQHF
TGTGCCTGGAGTTCAGGGCCCCAACAGCCCCAGCATTTT
>TRBD1|NA|TRBV9|TRBJ1-5
CASSHGTGLQPQHF
TGTGCCAGCAGCCACGGGACAGGGCTTCAGCCCCAGCATTTT
>TRBD2|NA|TRBV6-2/TRBV6-3|TRBJ2-1
CASSYSPTSGGALGEQFF
TGTGCCAGCAGTTACTCCCCCACTAGCGGGGGGGCACTTGGTGAGCAGTTCTTC
>TRBD2|few|TRBV25-1|TRBJ2-7
CASSGGLASEQYF
TGTGCCAGCAGTGGGGGACTAGCATCCGAGCAGTACTTC
>NA|few|TRBV5-5|TRBJ1-1
CASSLQGRNTEAFF
TGTGCCAGCAGCTTGCAGGGGAGGAACACTGAAGCTTTCTTT